This T cell receptor beta chain was retrieved from a study of CD8 T cells in ankylosing spondylitis. Points from the study as a whole: The study identified a TCR beta motif of fewer than 10 highly homologous variants that appeared characteristic of ankylosing spondylitis blood.

The CDR3 extends over 14 amino acids. V lost 1 base and J lost 4, with 8 bases in between. Germline assignment: CDR1 LGHDT and CDR2 YNNKEL (reference sequence). TCRdb passed the 5' RACE reads through MiXCR, listing each CDR3 protein once. The sample comprises around 440,000 distinct CDR3 sequences, 17% of which are singletons, and 0.95% to 1.1% rests with the top ten. This clonotype showed up just a few times. The antigen is undetermined. The rearrangement joins TRBV3-1 to TRBJ1-3; D gene uncertain. This TCR came from a male donor with ankylosing spondylitis. Sequenced input: blood, either unsorted or a sorted T cell fraction (not recorded which). CDR3 loop: CASSQVKAGNTIYF. The CDR3 DNA reads as TGTGCCAGCAGCCAAGTGAAGGCCGGAAACACCATATATTTT. The whole variable domain, filled in from reference TRBV3-1 and TRBJ1-3, reads DTAVSQTPKYLVTQMGNDKSIKCEQNLGHDTMYWYKQDSKKFLKIMFSYNNKELIINETVPNRFSPKSPDKAHLNLHINSLELGDSAVYFCASSQVKAGNTIYFGEGSWLTVV.